The clone carrying this T cell receptor (beta chain) was detected a few times. Primers used in a second PCR of roughly 6 to 11 cycles were a sample-barcoded 5' primer and a J-beta primer mix. TCRdb re-analysed the 5' RACE reads in MiXCR, keeping a single row per CDR3 protein. The sample records some 1,800,000 distinct CDR3 sequences, more than 35% being singletons. Germline V CDR1 and CDR2: SNHLY, FYNNEI. CDR3 size: 16 residues. V shed 7 bases and J 5 bases; nucleotides not matched to a gene: 15. This entry comes from a study of blood T cells in healthy people across ages. The chain uses TRBV2 and TRBJ2-5, with 8 bases lining up with TRBD2. What was sequenced was blood. This TCR was recovered from a human donor in good health. This CDR3 reads CASNGLGSGVRETQYF. The DNA for the CDR3 is TGTGCCAGCAATGGACTGGGTAGCGGGGTTCGGGAGACCCAGTACTTC.